The 16 T cell receptor beta chains given below trace back to one sample, sequenced in a study of T cells expressing NK-cell markers. TCRdb derives one entry per CDR3 protein from the 5' RACE reads, leaving out DNA. This sample's table reports 500,000 to 700,000 distinct CDR3 sequences. The specimen was blood T cells: a sorted CD56 or NKG2C T cell subset, CD4+ or CD8+ T cells, or bulk PBMC T cells (not recorded which). All receptors come from a man younger than 35 in good health.

V gene TRBV24-1 combines with J gene TRBJ2-1; checking the TCRdb D call of TRBD2 is not possible without DNA. CDR3 length: 18 residues. The germline CDR1 and CDR2 sequences are KGHDR and SFDVKD. The CDR3 sequence: CATSDPLASSGSFNEQFF.

V and J are TRBV11-2 and TRBJ2-1. CDR3 size: 12 residues. From germline, CDR1 is SGHAT and CDR2 FQNNGV. CDR3 residues: CASSLNEVPQFF.

The chain employs TRBV5-1 and TRBJ2-1; TCRdb's assignment of TRBD1 cannot be checked, as there is no DNA. The CDR3 is 15 residues long. Germline lookup yields CDR1 SGHRS and CDR2 YFSETQ. CDR3 residues: CASSLWPGRVNEQFF.

The chain joins TRBV5-1 to TRBJ1-4; checking the TCRdb D call of TRBD1 is not possible without DNA. Germline V lookup: CDR1 SGHRS, CDR2 YFSETQ. This CDR3 is built from 16 residues. The CDR3 is CASSLGPGQRLEKLFF. Drawing the rest from reference TRBV5-1 and TRBJ1-4, the complete variable domain is KAGVTQTPRYLIKTRGQQVTLSCSPISGHRSVSWYQQTPGQGLQFLFEYFSETQRNKGNFPGRFSGRQFSNSRSEMNVSTLELGDSALYLCASSLGPGQRLEKLFFGSGTQLSVL.

The rearrangement links TRBV2 to TRBJ2-1; as DNA is missing, the TRBD1 call by TCRdb cannot be tested. The CDR3 loop spans 16 amino acids. Looked up from germline, CDR1 is SNHLY and CDR2 is FYNNEI. CDR3 sequence: CASRGTGPTSYNEQFF.

The chain joins TRBV5-4 to TRBJ2-2. This CDR3 is 16 amino acids long. In germline, CDR1 is SGHNT, CDR2 YYREEE (reference sequence). CDR3 residues: CASSSPTSSGTGELFF.

The rearrangement joins TRBV20-1 to TRBJ2-7; absent DNA, TCRdb's TRBD2 call cannot be checked. Germline CDR1 is DFQATT and CDR2 is SNEGSKA (reference sequence). The CDR3 loop spans 17 amino acids. The CDR3 region is CSGRTSGGFPSRNEQYF.

The rearrangement uses TRBV5-1 and TRBJ2-1; absent DNA, TCRdb's TRBD2 call cannot be checked. CDR1 is SGHRS and CDR2 is YFSETQ in the germline V gene. The CDR3 loop spans 15 amino acids. CDR3 amino acids: CASSPGTSGRALTVF.

The CDR3 loop is CASSQARQETQYF. This chain connects TRBV3-1 to TRBJ2-5. The CDR3 is 13 amino acids. Per germline, CDR1 LGHDT and CDR2 YNNKEL (reference sequence).

The V call is TRBV5-6, the J call TRBJ2-1; with no DNA, the TCRdb D assignment of TRBD2 cannot be verified. Germline lookup yields CDR1 SGHDT and CDR2 YYEEEE. The CDR3 has 15 residues. The CDR3 spells CASSYRGGDYNEQFF.

The chain couples TRBV12-3 or TRBV12-4 to TRBJ2-7; TCRdb names TRBD1, which stays unverified in the absence of DNA. This CDR3 is built from 15 residues. This chain's CDR3 is CASSFTAGRPYEQYF.

The chain carries TRBV7-2 and TRBJ1-2; absent DNA, TCRdb's TRBD1 call cannot be checked. Germline V gives CDR1 SGHTA, CDR2 FQGNSA. The CDR3 covers 15 residues. This chain's CDR3 is CASSLGGVRGGGYTF.

The J gene is TRBJ2-1, the V gene TRBV6-5; with no DNA, the TCRdb D assignment of TRBD2 cannot be verified. This CDR3 spans 16 amino acids. Germline V gene sequence: CDR1 MNHEY, CDR2 SVGAGI. CDR3 amino acids: CASSSSPSLVYNEQFF.

The genes are TRBV20-1 and TRBJ2-7; the D call of TRBD1 rests on TCRdb alone, since no DNA is present to check it. The germline V gene has CDR1 DFQATT and CDR2 SNEGSKA (reference sequence). The CDR3 covers 14 residues. The CDR3 sequence: CSAPDSQSSYEQYF.

The V gene is TRBV6-1, the J gene TRBJ2-1; the TRBD1 assignment by TCRdb is unverifiable without DNA. Germline V gene lookup returns CDR1 MNHNS and CDR2 SASEGT. This CDR3 has 15 residues. The CDR3 sequence: CASSPPGTYYNEQFF.

V is TRBV11-2 and J is TRBJ2-3. Germline V gene data show CDR1 as SGHAT and CDR2 as FQNNGV. This CDR3 has 15 residues. The CDR3 loop is CASSLPRPGTDTQYF.